The next 6 T cell receptor beta chains were all read from a single sample in a study of T cells after yellow fever vaccination. TCRdb analysed the 5' RACE reads with MiXCR anew, one entry per CDR3 protein. In the table there are a few hundred thousand distinct CDR3 sequences, around 6.8% of which are singletons. Sequencing used PBMCs, obtained approximately 40 days after the first yellow fever vaccination. The source of these receptors is a man aged 18 to 35 who received the YFV17D yellow fever vaccine.

This clonotype has more than one count but fewer than ten. The CDR3 sequence is CASSLGQATYEQYV. CDR3 in DNA: TGTGCCAGCAGCTTAGGACAGGCGACCTACGAGCAGTACGTC. The genes are TRBV7-8 and TRBJ2-7; tentatively, D is TRBD1 (6 bases). Trimming removed 1 base from V and 2 bases from J, with 9 bases in between. The CDR3 extends over 14 amino acids. Germline CDR1 is SGHVS and CDR2 is FQNEAQ.

The CDR3 sequence: CATADLGSSYNEQFF. The CDR3 nucleotides read TGTGCCACCGCGGACCTAGGGAGCTCCTACAATGAGCAGTTCTTC. V is TRBV24-1 and J is TRBJ2-1; perhaps TRBD2 as D (5 bases). The length of the CDR3 is 15 residues. V lost 9 bases to trimming and J lost 0 bases, with 14 bases between them. The germline V gene has CDR1 KGHDR and CDR2 SFDVKD.

This clonotype turned up a few times. The rearrangement uses TRBV6-4 and TRBJ2-1, with D possibly matching TRBD2 (6 bases). The V end was cut by 5 bases, the J end by 5 bases, with 16 bases between. CDR3 length: 15 residues. CDR1 and CDR2 (germline): MRHNA, SNTAGT. CDR3 coding DNA: TGTGCCAGCAGTCCCGCGAGGACTACGCACAATGAGCAGTTCTTC. It is translated as CASSPARTTHNEQFF.

Ten or more counts support this clonotype. V is TRBV5-1 and J is TRBJ1-1; 8 bases agree with TRBD1. The CDR3 extends over 13 amino acids. Germline CDR1 and CDR2: SGHRS and YFSETQ. After removal of 4 bases from V and 4 bases from J, the junction contained 3 bases not matched to a gene. CDR3 sequence reads: CASSIGTGTEAFF. CDR3 DNA sequence: TGCGCCAGCAGCATAGGGACAGGCACTGAAGCTTTCTTT. The full variable domain, rest sourced from reference TRBV5-1 and TRBJ1-1, is KAGVTQTPRYLIKTRGQQVTLSCSPISGHRSVSWYQQTPGQGLQFLFEYFSETQRNKGNFPGRFSGRQFSNSRSEMNVSTLELGDSALYLCASSIGTGTEAFFGQGTRLTVV.

The rearrangement links TRBV28 to TRBJ1-1; D is possibly TRBD1 (5 bases). Trimming cost V 7 bases and J 7 bases, with 19 bases left between them. This CDR3 contains 14 residues. Germline CDR1 is MDHEN and CDR2 is SYDVKM. CDR3 coding DNA: TGTGCCAGCACCCGCCCGGCCAGGGTCGATGAAGCTTTCTTT. This translates into CASTRPARVDEAFF. The variable domain in full, completed from reference TRBV28 and TRBJ1-1, reads DVKVTQSSRYLVKRTGEKVFLECVQDMDHENMFWYRQDPGLGLRLIYFSYDVKMKEKGDIPEGYSVSREKKERFSLILESASTNQTSMYLCASTRPARVDEAFFGQGTRLTVV.

This clonotype was seen repeatedly, ten times or more. The chain recombines TRBV6-2 or TRBV6-3 with TRBJ2-1; possibly TRBD2 for D (6 bases). The germline V gene encodes CDR1 MNHEY and CDR2 SVGEGT. There are 14 residues in the CDR3. V was shortened by 5 bases and J by 2 bases, with 10 bases between the two germline ends. The CDR3 reads CASSLTGAYNEQFF. CDR3 in DNA: TGTGCCAGCAGTCTAACGGGGGCCTACAATGAGCAGTTCTTC.